The 24 T cell receptor beta chains below were found in one sample sequenced in a study of blood T cell repertoires in COVID-19. Using immunoSEQ multiplex PCR, the repertoire was profiled, and TCRdb retains in-frame clones only, with some absent. This sample yields a few hundred thousand clones, of which roughly 88% are seen a single time; roughly 9.1% belongs to the top ten. The specimen sequenced was peripheral blood. Receptors were obtained from a man between 18 and 29 years old with active or convalescent COVID-19.

V is TRBV11-2 and J is TRBJ2-1; 9 nucleotides match TRBD1. The trim removed 3 bases at V and 2 bases at J, leaving 2 bases unmatched. The V gene's germline CDR1 is SGHAT and CDR2 FQNNGV. The CDR3 consists of 15 residues. CDR3 in amino acids: CASSFGTGTYNEQFF. CDR3 nucleotides: TGTGCCAGCAGCTTTGGGACAGGGACCTACAATGAGCAGTTCTTC.

This chain links TRBV13 with TRBJ2-5, with 7 bases aligning to TRBD2. V lost 5 bases to trimming and J lost 5 bases; unmatched junction nucleotides: 17. Germline loops: CDR1 PRHDT, CDR2 FYEKMQ (reference sequence). CDR3 length equals 17 residues. The CDR3 reads CASSPPEWGGIDETQYF. CDR3 nucleotides: TGTGCCAGCAGCCCCCCGGAGTGGGGGGGAATAGATGAGACCCAGTACTTC.

This chain links TRBV10-1 with TRBJ2-3; the D gene is possibly TRBD1 (6 bases). CDR3 length: 16 residues. Germline V gene data show CDR1 as WNHNN and CDR2 as SYGVQD (reference sequence). Trimming removed 4 bases at V and 2 bases at J, with 16 bases between. As DNA, the CDR3 is TGCGCCAGCAGTGGTCCGTCTCGACAGGACACAGATACGCAGTATTTT. Encoded protein: CASSGPSRQDTDTQYF.

The chain is built from TRBV4-2 and TRBJ1-1; 7 nucleotides line up with TRBD1. Germline CDR1 and CDR2: LGHNA and YNFKEQ. J gave up 4 bases and V 1 base, and 12 bases lay outside the gene matches. CDR3 length equals 17 residues. CDR3 amino acids: CASSQVLRGKERTEAFF. In DNA form, the CDR3 reads TGTGCCAGCAGCCAAGTTCTCAGGGGGAAAGAGCGCACTGAAGCTTTCTTT.

The J gene is TRBJ1-5, the V gene TRBV6-1; D is possibly TRBD1 (6 bases). Germline assignment: CDR1 MNHNS and CDR2 SASEGT. The length of the CDR3 is 16 residues. V was shortened by 2 bases and J by 6 bases, with 17 bases between the two germline ends. CDR3 in amino acids: CASSEFNRVLGQPQHF. The CDR3 DNA is TGTGCCAGCAGTGAATTTAACAGGGTCTTGGGTCAGCCCCAGCATTTT.

The chain joins TRBV4-1 to TRBJ2-2; D is ambiguous. This CDR3 region has 16 residues. V was cut by 3 bases and J by 4 bases, with 15 bases left in between. Germline-derived CDR1 and CDR2 are MGHRA and YSYEKL. CDR3 DNA: TGCGCCAGCAGCCAGGCCCTTCTTGTTCCCACCGGGGAGCTGTTTTTT. This codes for CASSQALLVPTGELFF.

The V and J genes are TRBV27 and TRBJ1-4; 9 bases line up with TRBD1. V lost 5 bases and J lost 6; bases outside the gene matches: 7. There are 15 residues in the CDR3. Germline V lookup: CDR1 MNHEY, CDR2 SMNVEV (reference sequence). The CDR3 protein is CASSPRQGGDEKLFF. The CDR3 DNA follows: TGTGCCAGCAGTCCAAGACAGGGGGGGGATGAAAAACTGTTTTTT.

The chain couples TRBV11-2 to TRBJ2-1; 7 nucleotides line up with TRBD1. From germline, CDR1 is SGHAT and CDR2 FQNNGV. Losses at the gene ends were 5 bases for V and 3 bases for J; bases not matched to a gene: 7. The CDR3 length is 15 residues. The CDR3 DNA follows: TGTGCCAGCAGCCATGACAGGGCCTACTACAATGAGCAGTTCTTC. It yields the protein CASSHDRAYYNEQFF.

The rearrangement joins TRBV6-1 to TRBJ2-3; possibly TRBD1 for D (6 bases). The CDR3 runs to 15 residues. From germline, CDR1 is MNHNS and CDR2 SASEGT. V gave up 3 bases and J gave up 8 bases, with 18 bases separating them. The CDR3 here is CASSEGRGSPVTQYF. CDR3 DNA sequence: TGTGCCAGCAGTGAGGGCAGGGGTAGCCCTGTTACGCAGTATTTT.

This chain joins TRBV27 and TRBJ2-1; D is unclear. V was cut by 4 bases and J by 5 bases, with 3 bases left in between. The CDR3 extends over 11 amino acids. Germline V gives CDR1 MNHEY, CDR2 SMNVEV (reference sequence). CDR3 loop: CASSSHNEQFF. The CDR3 nucleotides read TGTGCCAGCAGTTCTCACAATGAGCAGTTCTTC.

J is TRBJ1-2 and V is TRBV5-5, with 9 bases aligning to TRBD1. Germline V lookup: CDR1 SGHKS, CDR2 YYEKEE (reference sequence). This CDR3 is 15 amino acids long. Germline trimming cut 1 base from V and 2 bases from J; bases unmatched to any gene: 3. CDR3 sequence (DNA): TGTGCCAGCAGCTTGACAGGGGGCAAGAACTATGGCTACACCTTC. Encoded protein: CASSLTGGKNYGYTF.

The chain couples TRBV18 to TRBJ1-1, with 7 bases fitting TRBD1. This CDR3 has 14 amino acids. V lost 3 bases to trimming and J lost 4 bases; unmatched junction nucleotides: 5. The germline V gene has CDR1 KGHSH and CDR2 LQKENI. The CDR3 DNA follows: TGTGCCAGCTCACCCGGGACAGAGAGCACTGAAGCTTTCTTT. Amino acid sequence: CASSPGTESTEAFF.

J is TRBJ2-7 and V is TRBV5-1; the match to TRBD1 covers 7 bases. The ends lost 4 bases at V and 2 bases at J; junction bases unmatched: 12. This CDR3 region has 16 residues. CDR1 and CDR2 (germline): SGHRS, YFSETQ. As DNA, the CDR3 is TGCGCCAGCAGCGACCCTGGACAGGACCCCCCCTACGAGCAGTACTTC. Residues: CASSDPGQDPPYEQYF.

The chain uses TRBV11-2 and TRBJ2-7, with D possibly being TRBD2 (7 bases). The CDR3 length is 16 residues. V was clipped by 2 bases and J by 1 base, with 15 bases between them. CDR1 SGHAT and CDR2 FQNNGV come from the germline V gene. The CDR3 bases are TGTGCCAGCAGCTTAATACCAGGGGAGGGATCCTACGAGCAGTACTTC. Translating gives CASSLIPGEGSYEQYF.

The rearrangement uses TRBV6-1 and TRBJ1-2; TRBD1 matches 7 bases. Per germline, CDR1 MNHNS and CDR2 SASEGT. The V segment lost 1 base and the J segment 4 bases; nucleotides outside the gene matches: 9. CDR3 length: 16 amino acids. The CDR3 is CASSEDSDRSFYGYTF. The CDR3 region has the DNA TGTGCCAGCAGTGAAGATTCGGACAGGAGCTTCTATGGCTACACCTTC.

V is TRBV7-2 and J is TRBJ2-1, with D tentatively TRBD2 (5 bases). The CDR3 is 16 residues long. Trimming took 1 base from V and 8 from J, leaving 18 bases between them. Germline V gene lookup returns CDR1 SGHTA and CDR2 FQGNSA. CDR3 protein: CASSLEVGIPTHEQFF. In DNA, the CDR3 is TGTGCCAGCAGCTTAGAGGTCGGGATTCCGACCCATGAGCAGTTCTTC.

The genes are TRBV27 and TRBJ2-5; the D is unclear. The germline V gene has CDR1 MNHEY and CDR2 SMNVEV (reference sequence). The CDR3 has 9 amino acids. Between the trimmed V and J ends, which lost 8 bases and 5 bases, there was a span of 3 bases. CDR3 protein: CASLETQYF. Written as DNA, the CDR3 is TGTGCCAGCCTCGAGACCCAGTACTTC.

The chain's CDR3 is CATSGGTGGFEKLFF. The CDR3 nucleotides are TGTGCCACCAGCGGGGGGACAGGGGGATTCGAAAAACTGTTTTTT. The rearrangement links TRBV15 to TRBJ1-4; TRBD1 agrees at 11 bases. The CDR3 sequence is 15 residues long. From germline, CDR1 is LNHNV and CDR2 YYDKDF (reference sequence). Trimming removed 5 bases from V and 8 bases from J; junction bases left unmatched: 7. Using reference TRBV15 and TRBJ1-4 for the parts outside the CDR3, the full variable domain is DAMVIQNPRYQVTQFGKPVTLSCSQTLNHNVMYWYQQKSSQAPKLLFHYYDKDFNNEADTPDNFQSRRPNTSFCFLDIRSPGLGDTAMYLCATSGGTGGFEKLFFGSGTQLSVL.

This chain links TRBV9 with TRBJ2-1, with 14 bases fitting TRBD2. The CDR3 extends over 18 amino acids. Germline V lookup: CDR1 SGDLS, CDR2 YYNGEE. The V segment lost 2 bases and the J segment 2 bases; nucleotides outside the gene matches: 6. CDR3 sequence reads: CASSVLGTSGGTYNEQFF. The CDR3 DNA follows: TGTGCCAGCAGCGTTCTCGGGACTAGCGGGGGAACCTACAATGAGCAGTTCTTC.

The rearrangement links TRBV4-3 to TRBJ1-2; D is unresolved. The CDR3 is 14 amino acids. Germline loops: CDR1 LGHNA, CDR2 YSLEER. V was pared by 0 bases and J by 5 bases, with 10 bases between. In DNA form, the CDR3 reads TGCGCCAGCAGCCAAGAAGTGGAGGGATATGGCTACACCTTC. Translated: CASSQEVEGYGYTF.

The rearrangement uses TRBV9 and TRBJ2-3; 7 bases are shared with TRBD1. The CDR3 is 14 residues long. Germline-derived CDR1 and CDR2 are SGDLS and YYNGEE. CDR3 DNA sequence: TGTGCACCCAGGGGGAAAATCGGCACAGATACGCAGTATTTT. It encodes CAPRGKIGTDTQYF.

The chain recombines TRBV6-5 with TRBJ2-4; 7 bases line up with TRBD1. This CDR3 contains 15 residues. Germline CDR1 and CDR2: MNHEY and SVGAGI. V trimming: 8 bases; J trimming: 8 bases; junction bases outside the gene matches: 15. CDR3 sequence reads: CASGENRGGRDIQYF. The CDR3 DNA is TGTGCCAGCGGAGAAAACAGGGGTGGACGAGACATTCAGTACTTC.

The J gene is TRBJ2-5, the V gene TRBV4-1, with D hard to call. The length of the CDR3 is 14 residues. Germline V lookup: CDR1 MGHRA, CDR2 YSYEKL. The V end lost 0 bases, the J end lost 3 bases, and 8 bases lay between the germline ends. The CDR3 is CASSQEAEEETQYF. The CDR3 nucleotides are TGCGCCAGCAGCCAAGAGGCAGAAGAAGAGACCCAGTACTTC.

For the CDR3, the DNA is TGTGCCAGCAGCCCCGGGGGGCCCGGAGACCTCCTGAACACTGAAGCTTTCTTT. Protein: CASSPGGPGDLLNTEAFF. The chain links TRBV9 to TRBJ1-1, with D maybe TRBD1 (6 bases). This CDR3 comprises 18 residues. V shed 4 bases and J shed 0 bases, with 22 bases lying between them. Per germline, CDR1 SGDLS and CDR2 YYNGEE.